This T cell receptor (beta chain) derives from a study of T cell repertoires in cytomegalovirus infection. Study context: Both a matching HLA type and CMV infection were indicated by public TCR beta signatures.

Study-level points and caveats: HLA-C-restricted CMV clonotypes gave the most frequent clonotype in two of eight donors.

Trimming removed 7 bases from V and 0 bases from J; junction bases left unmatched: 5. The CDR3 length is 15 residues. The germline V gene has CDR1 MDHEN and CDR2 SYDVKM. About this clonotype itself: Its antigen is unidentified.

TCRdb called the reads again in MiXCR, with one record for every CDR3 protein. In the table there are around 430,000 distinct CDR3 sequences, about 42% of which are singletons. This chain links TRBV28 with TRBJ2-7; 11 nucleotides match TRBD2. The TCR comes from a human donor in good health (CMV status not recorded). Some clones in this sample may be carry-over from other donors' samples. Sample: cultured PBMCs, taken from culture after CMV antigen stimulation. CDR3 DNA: TGTGCCAGCAAACCGGGACTAGCGGTCTCCTACGAGCAGTACTTC. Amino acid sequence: CASKPGLAVSYEQYF.